The subject of this entry is one T cell receptor (beta chain). The antigen is not known. The CDR3 contains 16 residues. Germline V gene lookup returns CDR1 SEHNR and CDR2 FQNEAQ (reference sequence). V trimming: 6 bases; J trimming: 7 bases; junction bases outside the gene matches: 12. This record comes from a study of cytomegalovirus exposure and HLA in healthy donors. Broader study findings: Per a later analysis, HLA-associated TCR beta chains showed more clonal expansion than other, equally common TCR beta chains.

In the PCR, 60 Vbeta and 13 Jbeta primers were used. Original methodology: Among the unique TCR beta chains that a later analysis counted, about 86 million in all, 10 million to 14 million were shared. Produced via immunoSEQ multiplex PCR; TCRdb's table is partial and in-frame only. From that table come the V and J calls and clone size; the DNA was used to work out D and trimming. The data hold about 140,000 clones, with about three quarters observed a single time. The receptor was isolated from a woman aged 25 to 39 in good health and CMV-seronegative. Input material: PBMCs. The chain joins TRBV7-9 to TRBJ2-1, with 10 bases aligning to TRBD1. CDR3 coding DNA: TGTGCCAGCAGTTCAATAGGGACAGGGGTTCGAAATGAGCAGTTCTTC. This translates into CASSSIGTGVRNEQFF.